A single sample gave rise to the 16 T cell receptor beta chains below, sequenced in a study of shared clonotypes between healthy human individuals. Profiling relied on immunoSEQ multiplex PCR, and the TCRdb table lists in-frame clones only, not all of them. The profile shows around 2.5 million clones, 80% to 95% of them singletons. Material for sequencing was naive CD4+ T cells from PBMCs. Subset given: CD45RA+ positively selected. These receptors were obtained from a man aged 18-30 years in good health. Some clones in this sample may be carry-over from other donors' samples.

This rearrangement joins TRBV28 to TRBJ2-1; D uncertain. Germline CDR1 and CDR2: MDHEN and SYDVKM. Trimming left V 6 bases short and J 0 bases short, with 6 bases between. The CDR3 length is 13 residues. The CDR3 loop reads CASRADSYNEQFF. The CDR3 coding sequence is TGTGCCAGCAGAGCTGACTCCTACAATGAGCAGTTCTTC. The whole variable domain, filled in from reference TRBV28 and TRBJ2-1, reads DVKVTQSSRYLVKRTGEKVFLECVQDMDHENMFWYRQDPGLGLRLIYFSYDVKMKEKGDIPEGYSVSREKKERFSLILESASTNQTSMYLCASRADSYNEQFFGPGTRLTVL.

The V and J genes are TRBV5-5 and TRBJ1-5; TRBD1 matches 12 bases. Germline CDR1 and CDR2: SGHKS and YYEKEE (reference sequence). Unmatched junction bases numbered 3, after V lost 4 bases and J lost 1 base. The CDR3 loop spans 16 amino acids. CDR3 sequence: CASSPGTGGSNQPQHF. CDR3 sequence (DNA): TGTGCCAGCAGCCCCGGGACAGGGGGCAGCAATCAGCCCCAGCATTTT.

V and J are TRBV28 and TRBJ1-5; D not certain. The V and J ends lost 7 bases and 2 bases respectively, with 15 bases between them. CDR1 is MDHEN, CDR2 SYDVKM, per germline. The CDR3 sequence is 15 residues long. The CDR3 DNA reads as TGTGCCAGCACCAAAGATGGGGTCGGCAATCAGCCCCAGCATTTT. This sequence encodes CASTKDGVGNQPQHF.

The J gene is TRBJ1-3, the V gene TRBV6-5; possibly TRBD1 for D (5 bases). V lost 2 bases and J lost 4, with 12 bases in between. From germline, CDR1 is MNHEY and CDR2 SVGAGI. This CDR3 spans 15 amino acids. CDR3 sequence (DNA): TGTGCCAGCAGTTACCAGCAGGGTCGGGGAAACACCATATATTTT. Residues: CASSYQQGRGNTIYF.

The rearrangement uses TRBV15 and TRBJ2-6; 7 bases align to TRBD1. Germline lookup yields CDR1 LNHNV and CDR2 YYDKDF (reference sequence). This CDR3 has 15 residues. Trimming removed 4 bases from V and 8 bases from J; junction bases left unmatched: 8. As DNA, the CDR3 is TGTGCCACCAGCACATTTTCGACAGGGCCCAACGTCCTGACTTTC. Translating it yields CATSTFSTGPNVLTF. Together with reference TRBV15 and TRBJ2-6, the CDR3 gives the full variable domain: DAMVIQNPRYQVTQFGKPVTLSCSQTLNHNVMYWYQQKSSQAPKLLFHYYDKDFNNEADTPDNFQSRRPNTSFCFLDIRSPGLGDTAMYLCATSTFSTGPNVLTFGAGSRLTVL.

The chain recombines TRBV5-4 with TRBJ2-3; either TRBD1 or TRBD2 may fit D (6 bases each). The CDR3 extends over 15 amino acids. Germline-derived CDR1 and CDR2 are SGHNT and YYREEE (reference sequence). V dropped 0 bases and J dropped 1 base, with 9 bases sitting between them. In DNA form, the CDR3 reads TGTGCCAGCAGCTTGGTGGGGGGCCGCACAGATACGCAGTATTTT. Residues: CASSLVGGRTDTQYF.

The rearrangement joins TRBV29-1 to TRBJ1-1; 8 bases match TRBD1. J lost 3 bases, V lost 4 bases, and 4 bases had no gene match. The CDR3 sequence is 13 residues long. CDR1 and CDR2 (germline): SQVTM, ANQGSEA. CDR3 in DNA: TGCAGCGTTGGGACAGGGAGGGACACTGAAGCTTTCTTT. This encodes CSVGTGRDTEAFF.

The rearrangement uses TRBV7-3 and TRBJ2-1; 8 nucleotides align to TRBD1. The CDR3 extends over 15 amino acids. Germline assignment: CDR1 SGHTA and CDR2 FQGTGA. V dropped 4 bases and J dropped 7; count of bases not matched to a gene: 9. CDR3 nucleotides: TGTGCCAGCAGCTCGTATGACAGGGGTGTAAATGAGCAGTTCTTC. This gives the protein CASSSYDRGVNEQFF.

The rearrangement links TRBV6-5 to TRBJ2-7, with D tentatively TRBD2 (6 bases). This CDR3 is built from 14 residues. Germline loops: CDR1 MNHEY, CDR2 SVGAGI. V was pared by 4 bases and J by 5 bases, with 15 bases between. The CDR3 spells CASSSSGVGHEQYF. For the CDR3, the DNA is TGTGCCAGCAGTTCCTCGGGGGTAGGCCACGAGCAGTACTTC.

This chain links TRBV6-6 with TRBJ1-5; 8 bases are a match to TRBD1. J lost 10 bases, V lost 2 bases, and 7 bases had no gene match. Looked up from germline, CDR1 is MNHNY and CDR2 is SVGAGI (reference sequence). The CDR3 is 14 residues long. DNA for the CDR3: TGTGCCAGCAGTTACCCTGGACAGGGCCCCCCCCAGCATTTT. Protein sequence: CASSYPGQGPPQHF.

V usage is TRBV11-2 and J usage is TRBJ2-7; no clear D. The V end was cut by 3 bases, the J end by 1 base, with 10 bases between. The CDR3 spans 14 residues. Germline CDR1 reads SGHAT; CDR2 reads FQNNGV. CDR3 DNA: TGTGCCAGCAGCTTTAGTGACAAATCCTACGAGCAGTACTTC. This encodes CASSFSDKSYEQYF.

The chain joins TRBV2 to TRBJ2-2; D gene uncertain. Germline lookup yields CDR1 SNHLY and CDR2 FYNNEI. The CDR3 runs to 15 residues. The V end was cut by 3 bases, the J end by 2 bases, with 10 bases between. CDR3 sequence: CASSENSLNTGELFF. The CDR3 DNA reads TGTGCCAGCAGTGAGAACAGTCTAAACACCGGGGAGCTGTTTTTT.

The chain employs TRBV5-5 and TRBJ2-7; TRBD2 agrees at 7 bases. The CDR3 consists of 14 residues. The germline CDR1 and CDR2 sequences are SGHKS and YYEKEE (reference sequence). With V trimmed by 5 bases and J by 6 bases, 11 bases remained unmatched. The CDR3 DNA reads TGTGCCAGCAGGACCCTTGGGGGGGTGGGCGAGCAGTACTTC. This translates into CASRTLGGVGEQYF.

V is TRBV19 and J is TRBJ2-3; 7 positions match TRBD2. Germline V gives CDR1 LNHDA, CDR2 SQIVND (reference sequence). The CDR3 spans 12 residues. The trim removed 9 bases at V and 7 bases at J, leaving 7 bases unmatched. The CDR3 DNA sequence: TGTGCCAGCGGGGGGACTATATATACGCAGTATTTT. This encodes CASGGTIYTQYF.

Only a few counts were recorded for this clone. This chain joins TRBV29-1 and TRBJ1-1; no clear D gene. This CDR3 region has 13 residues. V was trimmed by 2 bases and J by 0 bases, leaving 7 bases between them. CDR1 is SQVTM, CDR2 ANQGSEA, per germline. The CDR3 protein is CSVELRLNTEAFF. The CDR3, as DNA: TGCAGCGTTGAACTAAGGTTGAACACTGAAGCTTTCTTT.

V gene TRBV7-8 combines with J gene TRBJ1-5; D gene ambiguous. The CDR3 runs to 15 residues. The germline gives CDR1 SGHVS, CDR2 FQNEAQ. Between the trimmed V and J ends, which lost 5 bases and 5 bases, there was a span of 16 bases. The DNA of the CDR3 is TGTGCCAGCAGCCGTAGGGCAGACGGGGATCAGCCCCAGCATTTT. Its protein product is CASSRRADGDQPQHF. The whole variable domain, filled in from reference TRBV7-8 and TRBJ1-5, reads GAGVSQSPRYKVAKRGQDVALRCDPISGHVSLFWYQQALGQGPEFLTYFQNEAQLDKSGLPSDRFFAERPEGSVSTLKIQRTQQEDSAVYLCASSRRADGDQPQHFGDGTRLSIL.